This TCR beta chain is drawn from a study of blood T cell repertoires in COVID-19. The CDR3 spans 14 residues. Per germline, CDR1 SGDLS and CDR2 YYNGEE. V trimming: 2 bases; J trimming: 2 bases; junction bases outside the gene matches: 1. Original methodology: Scientists estimated how many nucleated cells there were by amplifying reference gene primers. Here immunoSEQ multiplex PCR was the method, and the copy in TCRdb shows in-frame clones only, minus some. Clone size and V and J calls were adopted from that table, with D and trimming inferred from the DNA. The repertoire includes 110,000 to 150,000 clones, 87% of them detected once, and 11% sits in the top ten.

The TCR originated in a man in his sixties who had recovered from COVID-19. J is TRBJ1-2 and V is TRBV9, with 9 bases that match TRBD1. Sample: PBMCs or T cells enriched from blood (not recorded which). CDR3 DNA sequence: TGTGCCAGCAGCGTCGGGACAGGGAACTATGGCTACACCTTC. It translates to CASSVGTGNYGYTF.